Below are 27 T cell receptor beta chains sequenced from a single sample in a study of Ad26.COV2.S vaccination and SARS-CoV-2 variants. Assay used: immunoSEQ multiplex PCR; TCRdb lists only in-frame clones, some missing. The sample includes 350,000 to 400,000 clones, around nine tenths of them seen just once. Indicated treatment: 15 to 20 received Ad26.COV2.S at low or high dose, single or two shots; 5 received placebo; per-sample allocation not given. The samples date from day 63 after the first vaccine or placebo injection. The sample here was peripheral blood, taken in a trial of Ad26.COV2.S vaccine versus placebo. The receptors here all came from a person aged 18-65 years who received the Ad26.COV2.S COVID-19 vaccine or a placebo.

The chain couples TRBV5-4 to TRBJ2-5, with D uncertain. This CDR3 comprises 15 residues. Per germline, CDR1 SGHNT and CDR2 YYREEE (reference sequence). Trimming shortened V by 0 bases and J by 1 base, and 10 bases separated the two germline ends. The CDR3 coding sequence is TGTGCCAGCAGCTTGGCCTGGCAGACCCAAGAGACCCAGTACTTC. It encodes CASSLAWQTQETQYF.

The rearrangement links TRBV6-5 to TRBJ1-5; TRBD1 matches 9 bases. Germline-derived CDR1 and CDR2 are MNHEY and SVGAGI. The CDR3 length is 14 residues. V gave up 7 bases and J gave up 5 bases; unmatched junction bases: 6. The CDR3 DNA sequence: TGTGCCAGCACAATAACAGGGGGCGATCAGCCCCAGCATTTT. This encodes CASTITGGDQPQHF.

The rearrangement links TRBV25-1 to TRBJ2-1, with D hard to call. The CDR3 extends over 13 amino acids. Germline CDR1 reads MGHDK; CDR2 reads SYGVNS. V lost 1 base to trimming and J lost 5 bases, with 6 bases between them. Here the CDR3 reads CASSESLHNEQFF. CDR3 DNA: TGTGCCAGCAGTGAATCATTACACAATGAGCAGTTCTTC.

The chain joins TRBV2 to TRBJ2-1; possibly TRBD2 for D (5 bases). Per the germline V gene, CDR1 is SNHLY and CDR2 is FYNNEI. V was trimmed by 6 bases and J by 7 bases, leaving 7 bases between them. This CDR3 is 11 amino acids long. The CDR3 sequence: CASRGGNEQFF. As DNA, the CDR3 is TGTGCCAGCAGGGGCGGGAATGAGCAGTTCTTC.

This sequence joins TRBV6-1 and TRBJ2-1; 7 nucleotides align to TRBD2. This CDR3 region has 20 residues. Germline CDR1 reads MNHNS; CDR2 reads SASEGT. After removal of 6 bases from V and 7 bases from J, the junction contained 27 bases not matched to a gene. The CDR3 nucleotides are TGTGCCAGCAGAGAAACCCCGGGACTACCCGCTGGGATTATACAGAATGAGCAGTTCTTC. It encodes CASRETPGLPAGIIQNEQFF.

The rearrangement joins TRBV30 to TRBJ1-1; D remains unclear. CDR3 size: 11 residues. V lost 7 bases and J lost 2, with 8 bases in between. CDR1 is GTSNPN and CDR2 is SVGIG in the germline V gene (reference sequence). The CDR3 nucleotides are TGTGCCTTTCTGGGAAACACTGAAGCTTTCTTT. Protein sequence: CAFLGNTEAFF. The variable domain in full, completed from reference TRBV30 and TRBJ1-1, reads SQTIHQWPATLVQPVGSPLSLECTVEGTSNPNLYWYRQAAGRGLQLLFYSVGIGQISSEVPQNLSASRPQDRQFILSSKKLLLSDSGFYLCAFLGNTEAFFGQGTRLTVV.

V and J are TRBV28 and TRBJ2-1; TRBD2 agrees at 12 bases. Trimming removed 8 bases from V and 8 bases from J; junction bases left unmatched: 10. Germline V gives CDR1 MDHEN, CDR2 SYDVKM. The CDR3 contains 15 residues. The DNA for the CDR3 is TGTGCCAGCCGCCAGACTAGCGGGAGAGTATATGAGCAGTTCTTC. Its translation is CASRQTSGRVYEQFF.

The chain uses TRBV10-3 and TRBJ2-2, with 12 bases aligning to TRBD2. The CDR3 totals 15 residues. The germline V gene encodes CDR1 ENHRY and CDR2 SYGVKD. V shed 6 bases and J 6 bases; nucleotides not matched to a gene: 5. CDR3 bases: TGTGCCATCAGCGGACTAGCGGGAACCGCCGGGGAGCTGTTTTTT. It encodes CAISGLAGTAGELFF.

The count of this clone is one. V gene TRBV5-5 combines with J gene TRBJ2-7, with 10 nucleotides matching TRBD2. There are 15 residues in the CDR3. CDR1 SGHKS and CDR2 YYEKEE come from the germline V gene (reference sequence). J gave up 7 bases and V 2 bases, and 9 bases lay outside the gene matches. The CDR3 DNA sequence: TGTGCCAGCAGCTTTGTCCTAGCGGGAGTGGGGGAGCAGTACTTC. Its protein is CASSFVLAGVGEQYF.

The rearrangement uses TRBV4-3 and TRBJ2-1; the match to TRBD2 covers 7 bases. V trimming: 3 bases; J trimming: 0 bases; junction bases outside the gene matches: 17. Germline V CDR1 and CDR2: LGHNA, YSLEER. The CDR3 runs 20 residues. This CDR3 is CASSQASGSAGAPSYNEQFF. The CDR3 region has the DNA TGCGCCAGCAGCCAGGCTTCAGGATCCGCGGGAGCCCCCTCCTACAATGAGCAGTTCTTC.

The chain has TRBV6-2 or TRBV6-3 and TRBJ2-2; D gene unclear. The CDR3 is made up of 16 amino acids. Germline V lookup: CDR1 MNHEY, CDR2 SVGEGT. V was trimmed by 3 bases and J by 7 bases, leaving 18 bases between them. CDR3 loop: CASSYARSVTNGELFF. The CDR3 nucleotides are TGTGCCAGCAGTTATGCTAGGAGCGTTACCAACGGGGAGCTGTTTTTT.

The chain joins TRBV30 to TRBJ2-5; TRBD1 matches at 9 bases. This CDR3 has 13 residues. Germline V lookup: CDR1 GTSNPN, CDR2 SVGIG (reference sequence). Germline trimming cut 3 bases from V and 4 bases from J; bases unmatched to any gene: 3. CDR3 protein: CAWSGTGTETQYF. The DNA for the CDR3 is TGTGCCTGGAGCGGGACAGGGACAGAGACCCAGTACTTC.

The chain recombines TRBV30 with TRBJ1-3; D is unclear. This CDR3 has 15 residues. The V gene lost 0 bases and the J gene lost 0 bases, with 9 bases spanning the gap. Germline V gene sequence: CDR1 GTSNPN, CDR2 SVGIG (reference sequence). The CDR3 DNA follows: TGTGCCTGGAGTGTACGGCGGGACTCTGGAAACACCATATATTTT. Its translation is CAWSVRRDSGNTIYF. The full variable domain, completed using reference TRBV30 and TRBJ1-3, is SQTIHQWPATLVQPVGSPLSLECTVEGTSNPNLYWYRQAAGRGLQLLFYSVGIGQISSEVPQNLSASRPQDRQFILSSKKLLLSDSGFYLCAWSVRRDSGNTIYFGEGSWLTVV.

The CDR3 DNA follows: TGTGCCAGCAGCGGAGTGGGAGGCCGGGGGGAGCAGTTCTTC. It specifies CASSGVGGRGEQFF. The chain is built from TRBV4-2 and TRBJ2-1, with D perhaps TRBD2 (6 bases). The CDR3 is 14 amino acids. Trimming shortened V by 5 bases and J by 10 bases, and 18 bases separated the two germline ends. Germline-derived CDR1 and CDR2 are LGHNA and YNFKEQ.

The chain carries TRBV9 and TRBJ2-1, with D uncertain. This CDR3 has 16 amino acids. V gave up 0 bases and J gave up 4 bases, with 14 bases separating them. Germline values: CDR1 SGDLS, CDR2 YYNGEE. In nucleotides, the CDR3 is TGTGCCAGCAGCGTAGATGGCGTAGCCGCATACAATGAGCAGTTCTTC. Protein: CASSVDGVAAYNEQFF. The whole variable domain, remainder taken from reference TRBV9 and TRBJ2-1, is DSGVTQTPKHLITATGQRVTLRCSPRSGDLSVYWYQQSLDQGLQFLIQYYNGEERAKGNILERFSAQQFPDLHSELNLSSLELGDSALYFCASSVDGVAAYNEQFFGPGTRLTVL.

The genes are TRBV9 and TRBJ1-4, with D tentatively TRBD1 (6 bases). Germline V gene data show CDR1 as SGDLS and CDR2 as YYNGEE. Trimming removed 4 bases from V and 4 bases from J, with 14 bases in between. CDR3 size: 15 residues. As DNA, the CDR3 is TGTGCCAGCAGCCCCGGTCGGGGGCTTAATGAAAAACTGTTTTTT. Amino acids: CASSPGRGLNEKLFF.

V usage is TRBV18 and J usage is TRBJ2-4, with 9 bases lining up with TRBD1. Germline V gene data show CDR1 as KGHSH and CDR2 as LQKENI. V gave up 6 bases and J gave up 16 bases; unmatched junction bases: 13. This CDR3 is 13 amino acids long. The DNA for the CDR3 is TGTGCCAGCTCCCCGAAGACAGGGGGATTCAGATACTTC. This encodes CASSPKTGGFRYF.

This clone was seen a single time. The chain joins TRBV5-1 to TRBJ2-1; tentatively, D is TRBD1 or TRBD2 (5 bases each). The CDR3 loop spans 14 amino acids. Between the trimmed V and J ends, which lost 7 bases and 6 bases, there was a span of 17 bases. CDR1 SGHRS and CDR2 YFSETQ come from the germline V gene. The CDR3 loop is CASGRDGLGNEQFF. The CDR3 region has the DNA TGCGCCAGCGGCCGGGACGGGCTCGGCAATGAGCAGTTCTTC.

V usage is TRBV27 and J usage is TRBJ2-1; no reliable D call. The CDR3 covers 11 residues. The germline V gene encodes CDR1 MNHEY and CDR2 SMNVEV (reference sequence). V lost 6 bases to trimming and J lost 7 bases, with 7 bases between them. Written as DNA, the CDR3 is TGTGCCAGCAGCCGAAGGAATGAGCAGTTCTTC. Translated: CASSRRNEQFF.

For this clone: The conserved final phenylalanine or tryptophan is absent from the CDR3, which likely points to a read error. Because the CDR3's place on the DNA is in doubt, the DNA is left out and the CDR3 is given as listed by TCRdb. V gene TRBV28 combines with J gene TRBJ1-2; TRBD1, the table's D call, was not compared with the DNA. CDR1 MDHEN and CDR2 SYDVKM come from the germline V gene. From its first to its last residue, the CDR3 has 13 amino acids. CDR3 sequence reads: CASSLVGAHPQES.

This rearrangement joins TRBV24-1 to TRBJ2-1; 8 bases align to TRBD1. J was trimmed by 0 bases and V by 5 bases; bases with no gene match: 2. In germline, CDR1 is KGHDR, CDR2 SFDVKD. CDR3 length equals 15 residues. In DNA, the CDR3 is TGTGCCACCAGTGGTACAGGGGGCTCCTACAATGAGCAGTTCTTC. Residues: CATSGTGGSYNEQFF.

The V call is TRBV5-1, the J call TRBJ1-6; 9 bases match TRBD1. Losses at the gene ends were 0 bases for V and 10 bases for J; bases not matched to a gene: 5. The CDR3 runs 15 residues. The germline V gene has CDR1 SGHRS and CDR2 YFSETQ. The CDR3 nucleotides are TGCGCCAGCAGCTTGGGTACAGGGGGCAGCTCACCCCTCCACTTT. The encoded protein is CASSLGTGGSSPLHF.

This chain links TRBV9 with TRBJ2-1, with D perhaps matching TRBD2 (5 bases). The CDR3 sequence is 14 residues long. Trimming took off 0 bases at V and 7 bases at J, with 11 bases between the two ends. Germline V gene sequence: CDR1 SGDLS, CDR2 YYNGEE. As DNA, the CDR3 is TGTGCCAGCAGCGTAGAAGCTAGGGAGAATGAGCAGTTCTTC. Amino acids: CASSVEARENEQFF.

This chain links TRBV5-4 with TRBJ2-5, with D maybe TRBD2 (6 bases). The V end lost 0 bases, the J end lost 4 bases, and 13 bases lay between the germline ends. The CDR3 spans 15 residues. CDR1 is SGHNT and CDR2 is YYREEE in the germline V gene (reference sequence). The CDR3: CASSLERGMGETQYF. CDR3 sequence (DNA): TGTGCCAGCAGCTTGGAACGGGGGATGGGAGAGACCCAGTACTTC.

V gene TRBV28 combines with J gene TRBJ2-1, with D unresolved. The CDR3 is made up of 15 amino acids. Germline lookup yields CDR1 MDHEN and CDR2 SYDVKM. Trimming removed 1 base at V and 0 bases at J, with 7 bases between. CDR3: CASSLSANSYNEQFF. The CDR3 nucleotides are TGTGCCAGCAGTTTATCAGCCAACTCCTACAATGAGCAGTTCTTC.

The J gene is TRBJ1-1, the V gene TRBV5-1, with TRBD1 as a possible D gene (5 bases). V lost 3 bases to trimming and J lost 5 bases, with 23 bases between them. CDR1 SGHRS and CDR2 YFSETQ come from the germline V gene. The CDR3 extends over 17 amino acids. CDR3: CASSSGLTIGPGTEAFF. The CDR3 DNA is TGCGCCAGCAGCTCGGGACTGACCATTGGCCCGGGGACTGAAGCTTTCTTT.

The chain links TRBV28 to TRBJ1-5; D may be TRBD1 (6 bases). CDR1 is MDHEN and CDR2 is SYDVKM in the germline V gene. The V gene lost 8 bases and the J gene lost 3 bases, with 11 bases spanning the gap. The CDR3 runs to 13 residues. The CDR3 sequence is CASSAGVNQPQHF. Here the CDR3 DNA reads TGTGCCAGCTCGGCAGGGGTCAATCAGCCCCAGCATTTT.